This T cell receptor beta chain was sequenced for a study of blood T cell repertoires in COVID-19. On the study more broadly: The study drew acute and convalescent COVID-19 samples from the United States, Italy and Spain. From T cells, B-cell-depleted T cells, or PBMCs came the material, which was cDNA or gDNA.

In the study's own analysis: Nucleated cell number was recorded as an estimate derived from reference gene primer amplification. Measured with immunoSEQ multiplex PCR; TCRdb has only the in-frame clones, and not every one. The DNA was the basis for D and trimming; V, J and clone size are from that table. Of approximately 260,000 clones listed, about 86% are singletons. This receptor was taken from a man aged 50-60 years who had recovered from COVID-19. Material: PBMCs or T cells enriched from blood (not recorded which).

The CDR3 DNA reads TGTGCGAGTCAAGTGGGTTTGTCCGGGGATACGCAGTATTTT. It codes for CASQVGLSGDTQYF. The chain uses TRBV27 and TRBJ2-3, with no clear D. This CDR3 has 14 residues. Germline CDR1 reads MNHEY; CDR2 reads SMNVEV (reference sequence).